What follows describes a single T cell receptor beta chain. This sample was included in a study of blood T cell repertoires in COVID-19. Study background: T cells, B-cell-depleted T cells, or PBMCs supplied cDNA or gDNA.

Sequencing was performed with immunoSEQ multiplex PCR; in TCRdb, only in-frame clones are kept and a portion is missing. Seen here are some 270,000 clones, about 80% observed once, and the top ten hold approximately 14%. This sequence was found in a person aged 65 to 85 with COVID-19, enrolled during active disease. Sequencing was carried out using peripheral blood.

CDR3 nucleotide sequence: TGTGCCAGCACCGAGGACAGGGGACAGCCCCAGCATTTT. Encoded protein: CASTEDRGQPQHF. J is TRBJ1-5 and V is TRBV6-5; TRBD1 agrees at 9 bases. Germline loops: CDR1 MNHEY, CDR2 SVGAGI. V lost 7 bases and J lost 7; bases outside the gene matches: 5. The CDR3 sequence is 13 residues long.